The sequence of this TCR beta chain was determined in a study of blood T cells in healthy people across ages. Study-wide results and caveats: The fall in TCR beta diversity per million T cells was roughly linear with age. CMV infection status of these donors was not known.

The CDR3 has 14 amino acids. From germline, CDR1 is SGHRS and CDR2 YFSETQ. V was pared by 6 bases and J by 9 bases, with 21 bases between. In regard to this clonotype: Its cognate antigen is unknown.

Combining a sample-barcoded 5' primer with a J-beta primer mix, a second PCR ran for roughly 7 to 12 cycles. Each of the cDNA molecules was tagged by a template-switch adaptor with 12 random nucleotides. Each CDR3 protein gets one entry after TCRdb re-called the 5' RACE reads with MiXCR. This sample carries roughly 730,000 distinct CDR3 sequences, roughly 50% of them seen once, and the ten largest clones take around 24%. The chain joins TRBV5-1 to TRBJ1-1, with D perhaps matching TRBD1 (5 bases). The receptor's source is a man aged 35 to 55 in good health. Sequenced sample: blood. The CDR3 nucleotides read TGCGCCAGCACGCAACAGACAGAAAACCTTAAAGCTTTCTTT. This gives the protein CASTQQTENLKAFF.